A single sample gave rise to the 18 T cell receptor beta chains below, sequenced in a study of Ad26.COV2.S vaccination and SARS-CoV-2 variants. The assay was immunoSEQ multiplex PCR, and TCRdb's table has in-frame clones only and misses some. This table has roughly 250,000 clones, around 90% appearing once. Indicated treatment: 15 to 20 received Ad26.COV2.S at low or high dose, single or two shots; roughly five received placebo; per-sample allocation not given. Day 63 following the first vaccine or placebo injection was when the samples were taken. The input for sequencing was peripheral blood, taken in a trial of Ad26.COV2.S vaccine versus placebo. The receptors originated from a person between 18 and 59 years old who received the Ad26.COV2.S COVID-19 vaccine or a placebo.

CDR3 sequence reads: CASSLMGGNQPQHF. The CDR3 DNA reads TGCGCCAGCAGCTTAATGGGGGGCAATCAGCCCCAGCATTTT. The chain recombines TRBV5-1 with TRBJ1-5; tentatively, D is TRBD1 (5 bases). Trimming removed 2 bases from V and 2 bases from J, with 8 bases in between. CDR3 length equals 14 residues. Germline V lookup: CDR1 SGHRS, CDR2 YFSETQ.

This chain links TRBV15 with TRBJ1-1; 9 bases align to TRBD1. Germline CDR1 is LNHNV and CDR2 is YYDKDF (reference sequence). Trimming cost V 3 bases and J 1 base; bases outside gene matches: 6. The CDR3 sequence is 16 residues long. The CDR3 region is CATSRGQGKGNTEAFF. The CDR3 nucleotides are TGTGCCACCAGCAGGGGACAGGGAAAGGGGAACACTGAAGCTTTCTTT.

Concerning this clone: Distinct nucleotide sequences in the sample also encode this CDR3. The chain employs TRBV9 and TRBJ2-5; possible D gene TRBD1, 6 bases. CDR1 SGDLS and CDR2 YYNGEE come from the germline V gene. The CDR3 contains 14 residues. Trimming pared 0 bases from V and 5 bases from J, leaving 11 bases between. The CDR3 region has the DNA TGTGCCAGCAGCGTAGCAGGGGCCGGGGAGACCCAGTACTTC. Translation gives CASSVAGAGETQYF. Variable domain in full (rest from reference TRBV9 and TRBJ2-5): DSGVTQTPKHLITATGQRVTLRCSPRSGDLSVYWYQQSLDQGLQFLIQYYNGEERAKGNILERFSAQQFPDLHSELNLSSLELGDSALYFCASSVAGAGETQYFGPGTRLLVL.

The chain links TRBV5-4 to TRBJ2-2, with D perhaps matching TRBD1 (5 bases). The ends were cut back, 0 bases at V and 7 bases at J, with 13 bases in the middle. The germline V gene has CDR1 SGHNT and CDR2 YYREEE (reference sequence). The CDR3 is 15 residues long. In DNA, the CDR3 is TGTGCCAGCAGCTTGGACAGGCCGACGGACGGGGAGCTGTTTTTT. Its protein product is CASSLDRPTDGELFF.

The chain has TRBV27 and TRBJ1-3; no definite D call. This CDR3 has 16 residues. Trimming took off 1 base at V and 0 bases at J, with 10 bases between the two ends. In germline, CDR1 is MNHEY, CDR2 SMNVEV (reference sequence). CDR3: CASSLFGGTSGNTIYF. The CDR3 nucleotides read TGTGCCAGCAGTTTATTCGGCGGAACCTCTGGAAACACCATATATTTT.

V gene TRBV10-1 combines with J gene TRBJ2-4; 10 bases are shared with TRBD1. The CDR3 runs 20 residues. Germline values: CDR1 WNHNN, CDR2 SYGVQD (reference sequence). Unmatched junction bases numbered 13, after V lost 2 bases and J lost 0 bases. This chain's CDR3 is CASSETRDRGFGLAKNIQYF. CDR3 nucleotide sequence: TGCGCCAGCAGTGAGACCCGGGACAGGGGATTCGGGTTAGCCAAAAACATTCAGTACTTC.

The chain has TRBV11-3 and TRBJ2-1, with D possibly matching TRBD1 (6 bases). The CDR3 spans 15 residues. Trimming pared 5 bases from V and 3 bases from J, leaving 14 bases between. Looked up from germline, CDR1 is SGHNT and CDR2 is YENEEA. The CDR3 reads CASSKDKQGYNEQFF. Here the CDR3 DNA reads TGTGCCAGCAGCAAGGATAAACAGGGCTACAATGAGCAGTTCTTC.

V gene TRBV4-3 combines with J gene TRBJ2-1, with TRBD2 matching 8 bases. In germline, CDR1 is LGHNA, CDR2 YSLEER. The CDR3 spans 16 residues. V shed 4 bases, J shed 0 bases, and the junction held 5 bases outside the gene matches. The CDR3 loop reads CASSLGAGDSYNEQFF. CDR3 DNA sequence: TGCGCCAGCAGCCTAGGAGCGGGAGACTCCTACAATGAGCAGTTCTTC.

The chain joins TRBV18 to TRBJ1-1; 8 nucleotides align to TRBD1. V lost 1 base to trimming and J lost 5 bases; unmatched junction nucleotides: 3. Looked up from germline, CDR1 is KGHSH and CDR2 is LQKENI. This CDR3 spans 14 amino acids. The CDR3 DNA reads TGTGCCAGCTCACCACGAACAGGGGGAACTGAAGCTTTCTTT. Protein product: CASSPRTGGTEAFF.

This clone was recorded once. V and J are TRBV15 and TRBJ2-5; D possibly corresponds to TRBD1 (6 bases). The CDR3 has 13 amino acids. CDR1 is LNHNV and CDR2 is YYDKDF in the germline V gene (reference sequence). Trimming took off 3 bases at V and 4 bases at J, with 9 bases between the two ends. CDR3 residues: CATSSVRGETQYF. The CDR3 region has the DNA TGTGCCACCAGCAGTGTCAGGGGAGAGACCCAGTACTTC.

This clone was seen a single time. The chain employs TRBV5-6 and TRBJ2-3, with a tentative D call TRBD2 (6 bases). Between the trimmed V and J ends, which lost 0 bases and 1 base, there was a span of 9 bases. The CDR3 consists of 15 residues. Germline V CDR1 and CDR2: SGHDT, YYEEEE. The CDR3 DNA sequence: TGTGCCAGCAGCTTGGCCCCGGGGGGCACAGATACGCAGTATTTT. Amino acids: CASSLAPGGTDTQYF.

This clone was found a few times. This chain uses TRBV14 with TRBJ2-1, with D uncertain. Trimming took off 4 bases at V and 10 bases at J, with 14 bases between the two ends. The CDR3 extends over 13 amino acids. Germline CDR1 is SGHDN and CDR2 is FVKESK. The DNA of the CDR3 is TGTGCCAGCAGCCTGGTGATGTTTAGCGAGCAGTTCTTC. Translated, it gives CASSLVMFSEQFF.

The CDR3 protein is CASGSGTERYHPTLGGYTF. CDR3 sequence (DNA): TGTGCTAGTGGTTCCGGGACAGAACGATACCACCCCACGTTGGGCGGCTACACCTTC. This chain links TRBV12-5 with TRBJ1-2, with TRBD1 matching 7 bases. CDR3 length equals 19 residues. The ends lost 4 bases at V and 8 bases at J; junction bases unmatched: 25. Germline assignment: CDR1 LGHNT and CDR2 FRNRAP.

This clone has only one observation. The V call is TRBV23-1, the J call TRBJ1-6, with 7 bases that match TRBD1. TRBV23-1 is noted as an ORF with a role that remains uncertain. This CDR3 has 18 amino acids. V gave up 3 bases and J gave up 7 bases; unmatched junction bases: 15. In nucleotides, the CDR3 is TGCGCCAGCAGTCACCCGGGGGGGGACAGCCGATGGAATTCACCCCTCCACTTT. Residues: CASSHPGGDSRWNSPLHF.

The V and J genes are TRBV25-1 and TRBJ1-1; tentative D call: TRBD1 (6 bases). CDR1 and CDR2 (germline): MGHDK, SYGVNS. V lost 6 bases and J 8 bases, leaving 13 bases between the germline ends. The CDR3 totals 12 residues. CDR3 bases: TGTGCCAGCAGAGGGGGGGCCCGGGAAGCTTTCTTT. Protein sequence: CASRGGAREAFF.

The CDR3 spells CASVQQPSSYEQYF. CDR3 DNA sequence: TGTGCCAGCGTCCAACAGCCGAGCTCCTACGAGCAGTACTTC. The chain combines TRBV18 with TRBJ2-7, with unresolved D. V shed 8 bases and J shed 0 bases, with 14 bases lying between them. Germline CDR1 is KGHSH and CDR2 is LQKENI. The CDR3 runs to 14 residues.

The V gene is TRBV6-5, the J gene TRBJ2-7; 9 nucleotides match TRBD1. The germline gives CDR1 MNHEY, CDR2 SVGAGI. The CDR3 extends over 14 amino acids. Written as DNA, the CDR3 is TGTGCCAGCAGTCGTACAGGGGGCTCCCACGAGCAGTACGTC. Translating it yields CASSRTGGSHEQYV.

V is TRBV7-2 and J is TRBJ2-5; the D gene is possibly TRBD2 (6 bases). Germline CDR1 is SGHTA and CDR2 is FQGNSA. The CDR3 runs to 15 residues. V was clipped by 5 bases and J by 4 bases, with 17 bases between them. The DNA for the CDR3 is TGTGCCAGCAGCCCTATTGGGACTTCGGGAGAGACCCAGTACTTC. Protein: CASSPIGTSGETQYF. The entire variable domain, with the rest obtained from reference TRBV7-2 and TRBJ2-5, is as follows: GAGVSQSPSNKVTEKGKDVELRCDPISGHTALYWYRQSLGQGLEFLIYFQGNSAPDKSGLPSDRFSAERTGGSVSTLTIQRTQQEDSAVYLCASSPIGTSGETQYFGPGTRLLVL.